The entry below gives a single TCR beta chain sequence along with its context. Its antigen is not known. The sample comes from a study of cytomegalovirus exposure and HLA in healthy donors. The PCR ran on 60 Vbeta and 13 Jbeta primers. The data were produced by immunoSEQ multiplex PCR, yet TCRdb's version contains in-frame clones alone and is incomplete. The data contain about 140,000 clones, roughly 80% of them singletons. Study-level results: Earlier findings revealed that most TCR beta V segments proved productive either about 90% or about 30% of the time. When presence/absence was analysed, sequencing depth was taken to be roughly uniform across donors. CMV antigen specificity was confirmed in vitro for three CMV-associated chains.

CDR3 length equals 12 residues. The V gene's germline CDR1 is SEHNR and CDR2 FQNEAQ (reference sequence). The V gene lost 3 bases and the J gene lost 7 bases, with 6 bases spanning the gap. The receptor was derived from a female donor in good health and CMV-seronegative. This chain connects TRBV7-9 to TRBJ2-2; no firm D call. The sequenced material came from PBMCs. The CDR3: CASSFSGGELFF. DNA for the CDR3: TGTGCCAGCAGCTTTTCCGGCGGGGAGCTGTTTTTT.